This T cell receptor beta chain was sequenced for a study of CD8+ T cells in alopecia areata. In the study overall: It was oral tofacitinib, at 5 to 10 mg twice daily, that treated patients received.

Following RNA extraction, reverse transcription yielded cDNA that acted as the sequencing template. The repertoire was sequenced with immunoSEQ multiplex PCR; TCRdb's copy has only in-frame clones and lacks some. The data hold about 200,000 clones, with roughly 66% observed a single time. Germline V gene data show CDR1 as LGHNA and CDR2 as YSLEER. Trimming pared 1 base from V and 2 bases from J, leaving 14 bases between. CDR3 length: 16 residues. The treatment denotes: oral pan-JAK inhibitor, 5-10 mg twice daily. This TCR derives from a human donor with alopecia areata. The sample consisted of CD4+ T cells sorted from blood, taken at week 24, from a patient treated with tofacitinib. The chain carries TRBV4-3 and TRBJ1-1; D call uncertain. The CDR3 nucleotides are TGCGCCAGCAGCCAAGGGTTTTTTGGTGCTAACACTGAAGCTTTCTTT. Translated, it gives CASSQGFFGANTEAFF.